This passage covers 17 T cell receptor beta chains from one sample sequenced in a study of human versus mouse CDR3 diversity and MHC coevolution. The data were produced by immunoSEQ multiplex PCR, yet TCRdb's version contains in-frame clones alone and is incomplete. The table has about 83,000 clones, around 93% seen once. The sample consisted of naive CD4+ T cells from blood. The subset here: CD45RO-negative CD62L-positive naive CD4 T cells. The receptors originated from a person aged 25-75 years in good health.

This clone was found once. V is TRBV6-6 and J is TRBJ2-7, with 8 bases that match TRBD1. Unmatched junction bases numbered 9, after V lost 5 bases and J lost 0 bases. Looked up from germline, CDR1 is MNHNY and CDR2 is SVGAGI (reference sequence). The CDR3 has 16 residues. As DNA, the CDR3 is TGTGCCAGCAGTAACCCCCGACAGGGGTCCTCCTACGAGCAGTACTTC. Amino acid sequence: CASSNPRQGSSYEQYF.

The chain employs TRBV6-5 and TRBJ2-7; 8 positions match TRBD1. There are 14 residues in the CDR3. Per the germline V gene, CDR1 is MNHEY and CDR2 is SVGAGI. Losses at the gene ends were 10 bases for V and 3 bases for J; bases not matched to a gene: 11. CDR3 DNA sequence: TGTGCCACCAGGAGTAGGACAGGGATCTACGAGCAGTACTTC. Translating gives CATRSRTGIYEQYF.

V usage is TRBV2 and J usage is TRBJ1-1, with unresolved D. Per the germline V gene, CDR1 is SNHLY and CDR2 is FYNNEI. The CDR3 is made up of 12 amino acids. V lost 7 bases, J lost 3 bases, and 9 bases lay in between. The CDR3 region has the DNA TGTGCCAGCACCGAGTCCCACACTGAAGCTTTCTTT. This codes for CASTESHTEAFF.

The rearrangement links TRBV7-2 to TRBJ1-2; TRBD1 matches 7 bases. The V gene's germline CDR1 is SGHTA and CDR2 FQGNSA. After removal of 0 bases from V and 8 bases from J, the junction contained 6 bases not matched to a gene. This CDR3 has 14 amino acids. The DNA for the CDR3 is TGTGCCAGCAGCTTAGCCACAGGGGCGGGGGGCTACACCTTC. Translation gives CASSLATGAGGYTF.

The rearrangement links TRBV11-1 to TRBJ2-1; 7 bases align to TRBD1. Per the germline V gene, CDR1 is SGHAT and CDR2 is FQDESV (reference sequence). J gave up 7 bases and V 0 bases, and 9 bases lay outside the gene matches. CDR3 length equals 16 residues. The CDR3 is CASSLAGTVAVNEQFF. The CDR3 DNA sequence: TGTGCCAGCAGCTTAGCCGGGACAGTCGCCGTGAATGAGCAGTTCTTC.

The V call is TRBV5-1, the J call TRBJ2-7; 8 bases line up with TRBD1. Germline lookup yields CDR1 SGHRS and CDR2 YFSETQ. The CDR3 runs 15 residues. V gave up 4 bases and J gave up 2 bases; unmatched junction bases: 8. CDR3 sequence: CASSTTGDPAYEQYF. Written as DNA, the CDR3 is TGCGCCAGCAGCACGACAGGGGACCCCGCCTACGAGCAGTACTTC.

The chain couples TRBV6-1 to TRBJ2-7; the D is unclear. Between the trimmed V and J ends, which lost 8 bases and 0 bases, there was a span of 17 bases. The CDR3 spans 15 residues. Per the germline V gene, CDR1 is MNHNS and CDR2 is SASEGT. The CDR3 DNA reads TGTGCCAGCTTGGTTCAGACTGCACCCTCCTACGAGCAGTACTTC. It yields the protein CASLVQTAPSYEQYF.

The chain joins TRBV10-3 to TRBJ2-1, with D possibly matching TRBD2 (6 bases). The CDR3 loop spans 13 amino acids. The ends were cut back, 10 bases at V and 5 bases at J, with 15 bases in the middle. CDR1 and CDR2 (germline): ENHRY, SYGVKD. CDR3 DNA sequence: TGTGCCACTGGGGCTCTAGCGAACAATGAGCAGTTCTTC. It is translated as CATGALANNEQFF.

V and J are TRBV4-1 and TRBJ1-1; TRBD1 aligns across 10 bases. This CDR3 comprises 17 residues. The germline CDR1 and CDR2 sequences are MGHRA and YSYEKL. Losses at the gene ends were 6 bases for V and 1 base for J; bases not matched to a gene: 11. CDR3 DNA: TGCGCCAGCAGGCACACCCGGGACAGGGGAGGGAACACTGAAGCTTTCTTT. Translating gives CASRHTRDRGGNTEAFF.

V usage is TRBV9 and J usage is TRBJ2-5; 10 positions match TRBD1. CDR3 length: 17 amino acids. The V gene end was trimmed by 3 bases and the J gene end by 4 bases; junction bases not matched to a gene: 12. From germline, CDR1 is SGDLS and CDR2 YYNGEE. Here the CDR3 reads CASSAGTGANGGETQYF. The CDR3 coding sequence is TGTGCCAGCAGCGCCGGGACAGGGGCGAACGGGGGAGAGACCCAGTACTTC.

J is TRBJ2-7 and V is TRBV18; no reliable D call. CDR1 and CDR2 from the germline V gene are KGHSH and LQKENI. CDR3 length: 13 amino acids. V was cut by 4 bases and J by 7 bases, with 14 bases left in between. This CDR3 reads CASSRERSLEQYF. Written as DNA, the CDR3 is TGTGCCAGCTCACGAGAGAGATCCCTGGAGCAGTACTTC. Complete variable domain (other parts from reference TRBV18 and TRBJ2-7): NAGVMQNPRHLVRRRGQEARLRCSPMKGHSHVYWYRQLPEEGLKFMVYLQKENIIDESGMPKERFSAEFPKEGPSILRIQQVVRGDSAAYFCASSRERSLEQYFGPGTRLTVT.

V and J are TRBV5-4 and TRBJ1-1; D gene uncertain. V was pared by 5 bases and J by 1 base, with 3 bases between. Germline V lookup: CDR1 SGHNT, CDR2 YYREEE (reference sequence). This CDR3 region has 11 residues. The CDR3 DNA is TGTGCCAGCAGTCAGAACACTGAAGCTTTCTTT. The encoded protein is CASSQNTEAFF. The full variable domain, completed using reference TRBV5-4 and TRBJ1-1, is ETGVTQSPTHLIKTRGQQVTLRCSSQSGHNTVSWYQQALGQGPQFIFQYYREEENGRGNFPPRFSGLQFPNYSSELNVNALELDDSALYLCASSQNTEAFFGQGTRLTVV.

The V call is TRBV5-1, the J call TRBJ2-3, with TRBD2 matching 12 bases. The V gene end was trimmed by 0 bases and the J gene end by 4 bases; junction bases not matched to a gene: 6. The germline CDR1 and CDR2 sequences are SGHRS and YFSETQ. The CDR3 sequence is 17 residues long. CDR3 sequence: CASSLAKTSGGSDTQYF. In DNA, the CDR3 is TGCGCCAGCAGCTTGGCCAAGACTAGCGGGGGTTCAGATACGCAGTATTTT.

This clone was seen once. The chain couples TRBV7-6 to TRBJ2-7, with TRBD2 as a possible D gene (5 bases). The germline V and J ends were trimmed by 4 bases and 2 bases, with 9 bases remaining between them. The CDR3 consists of 13 residues. CDR1 and CDR2 (germline): SGHVS, FNYEAQ. Here the CDR3 reads CASSSRVAYEQYF. The CDR3 DNA reads TGTGCCAGCAGCTCGAGGGTCGCCTACGAGCAGTACTTC.

This clone was detected once. V gene TRBV30 combines with J gene TRBJ2-2; maybe TRBD1 (5 bases). Deletions cut 7 bases from V and 2 bases from J, with 14 bases between. The V gene's germline CDR1 is GTSNPN and CDR2 SVGIG (reference sequence). This CDR3 is 14 amino acids long. Here the CDR3 DNA reads TGTGCCTCCCCAGGGCGAACTAACACCGGGGAGCTGTTTTTT. Translated: CASPGRTNTGELFF.

V and J are TRBV5-1 and TRBJ2-7, with TRBD1 matching 9 bases. The ends lost 0 bases at V and 1 base at J; junction bases unmatched: 5. The germline V gene has CDR1 SGHRS and CDR2 YFSETQ. The CDR3 runs 16 residues. The CDR3 loop reads CASSLGRTGASYEQYF. CDR3 nucleotide sequence: TGCGCCAGCAGCTTGGGCCGGACAGGGGCATCCTACGAGCAGTACTTC.

This chain connects TRBV2 to TRBJ2-3, with 14 bases aligning to TRBD2. CDR3 size: 13 residues. From germline, CDR1 is SNHLY and CDR2 FYNNEI. Trimming took 8 bases from V and 5 from J; bases not matched to a gene: 0. DNA for the CDR3: TGTGCCAGCGGACTAGCGGGAGGAGATACGCAGTATTTT. As protein: CASGLAGGDTQYF.